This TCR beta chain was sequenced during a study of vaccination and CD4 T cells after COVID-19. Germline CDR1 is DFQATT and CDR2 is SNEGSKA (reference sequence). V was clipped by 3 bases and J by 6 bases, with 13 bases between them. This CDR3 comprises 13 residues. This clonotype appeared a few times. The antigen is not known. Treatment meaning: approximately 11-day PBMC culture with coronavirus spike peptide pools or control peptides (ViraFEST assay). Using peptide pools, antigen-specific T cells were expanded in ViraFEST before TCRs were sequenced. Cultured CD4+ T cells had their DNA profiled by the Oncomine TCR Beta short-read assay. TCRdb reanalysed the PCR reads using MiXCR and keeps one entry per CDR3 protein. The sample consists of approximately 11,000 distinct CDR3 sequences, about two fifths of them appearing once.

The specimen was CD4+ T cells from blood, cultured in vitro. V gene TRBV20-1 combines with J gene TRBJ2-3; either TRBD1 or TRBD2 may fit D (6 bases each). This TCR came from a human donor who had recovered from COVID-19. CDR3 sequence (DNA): TGCAGTGCTAGGATTACGGGGGCGGATACGCAGTATTTT. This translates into CSARITGADTQYF.